This T cell receptor beta chain was recorded in a study of blood T cell repertoires in COVID-19. Study-level background: Samples of COVID-19 (acute and convalescent) were obtained from the United States, Italy and Spain.

Germline values: CDR1 MNHEY, CDR2 SVGAGI. V trimming: 6 bases; J trimming: 2 bases; junction bases outside the gene matches: 3. The CDR3 consists of 14 residues. Generated by immunoSEQ multiplex PCR, the TCRdb table keeps only in-frame clones and is missing some. The table lists roughly 250,000 clones, 75% to 90% of them singletons. This clone occurred once. The sequencing input was peripheral blood. The V call is TRBV6-5, the J call TRBJ1-5; TRBD1 agrees at 8 bases. The sequence was collected from a woman aged 55-69 years with active or convalescent COVID-19. CDR3 nucleotide sequence: TGTGCCAGCAGGTCGGGACAGGGCAATCAGCCCCAGCATTTT. This codes for CASRSGQGNQPQHF.